The TCR beta chain under discussion was sequenced for a study of T cell responses to AZD1222 COVID-19 vaccine. General observations from the study: Baseline seropositivity characterized only a handful of AZD1222 recipients. At 160-218 and 743-854, vaccine-associated CD4 TCRs were dominant, and they spanned spike. Reportedly, nearly half of unique spike TCRs recognized epitopes outside B.1.351/B.1.1.7 mutations.

Some clones are missing from TCRdb's copy, which holds only in-frame ones; the method was immunoSEQ multiplex PCR. The data hold about 140,000 clones, with about nine tenths observed a single time. The ends were cut back, 5 bases at V and 7 bases at J, with 14 bases in the middle. This CDR3 has 13 amino acids. On this clone itself: Its antigen is not identified.

Here the sequenced sample was peripheral blood, taken on day 0 of AZD1222 vaccination. This rearrangement joins TRBV12-3 or TRBV12-4 to TRBJ1-2; unclear D gene. This sequence was found in an adult in good health. The DNA of the CDR3 is TGTGCCAGCAGTCCCGGGGTTGAGGGTGGCTACACCTTC. Translated: CASSPGVEGGYTF.